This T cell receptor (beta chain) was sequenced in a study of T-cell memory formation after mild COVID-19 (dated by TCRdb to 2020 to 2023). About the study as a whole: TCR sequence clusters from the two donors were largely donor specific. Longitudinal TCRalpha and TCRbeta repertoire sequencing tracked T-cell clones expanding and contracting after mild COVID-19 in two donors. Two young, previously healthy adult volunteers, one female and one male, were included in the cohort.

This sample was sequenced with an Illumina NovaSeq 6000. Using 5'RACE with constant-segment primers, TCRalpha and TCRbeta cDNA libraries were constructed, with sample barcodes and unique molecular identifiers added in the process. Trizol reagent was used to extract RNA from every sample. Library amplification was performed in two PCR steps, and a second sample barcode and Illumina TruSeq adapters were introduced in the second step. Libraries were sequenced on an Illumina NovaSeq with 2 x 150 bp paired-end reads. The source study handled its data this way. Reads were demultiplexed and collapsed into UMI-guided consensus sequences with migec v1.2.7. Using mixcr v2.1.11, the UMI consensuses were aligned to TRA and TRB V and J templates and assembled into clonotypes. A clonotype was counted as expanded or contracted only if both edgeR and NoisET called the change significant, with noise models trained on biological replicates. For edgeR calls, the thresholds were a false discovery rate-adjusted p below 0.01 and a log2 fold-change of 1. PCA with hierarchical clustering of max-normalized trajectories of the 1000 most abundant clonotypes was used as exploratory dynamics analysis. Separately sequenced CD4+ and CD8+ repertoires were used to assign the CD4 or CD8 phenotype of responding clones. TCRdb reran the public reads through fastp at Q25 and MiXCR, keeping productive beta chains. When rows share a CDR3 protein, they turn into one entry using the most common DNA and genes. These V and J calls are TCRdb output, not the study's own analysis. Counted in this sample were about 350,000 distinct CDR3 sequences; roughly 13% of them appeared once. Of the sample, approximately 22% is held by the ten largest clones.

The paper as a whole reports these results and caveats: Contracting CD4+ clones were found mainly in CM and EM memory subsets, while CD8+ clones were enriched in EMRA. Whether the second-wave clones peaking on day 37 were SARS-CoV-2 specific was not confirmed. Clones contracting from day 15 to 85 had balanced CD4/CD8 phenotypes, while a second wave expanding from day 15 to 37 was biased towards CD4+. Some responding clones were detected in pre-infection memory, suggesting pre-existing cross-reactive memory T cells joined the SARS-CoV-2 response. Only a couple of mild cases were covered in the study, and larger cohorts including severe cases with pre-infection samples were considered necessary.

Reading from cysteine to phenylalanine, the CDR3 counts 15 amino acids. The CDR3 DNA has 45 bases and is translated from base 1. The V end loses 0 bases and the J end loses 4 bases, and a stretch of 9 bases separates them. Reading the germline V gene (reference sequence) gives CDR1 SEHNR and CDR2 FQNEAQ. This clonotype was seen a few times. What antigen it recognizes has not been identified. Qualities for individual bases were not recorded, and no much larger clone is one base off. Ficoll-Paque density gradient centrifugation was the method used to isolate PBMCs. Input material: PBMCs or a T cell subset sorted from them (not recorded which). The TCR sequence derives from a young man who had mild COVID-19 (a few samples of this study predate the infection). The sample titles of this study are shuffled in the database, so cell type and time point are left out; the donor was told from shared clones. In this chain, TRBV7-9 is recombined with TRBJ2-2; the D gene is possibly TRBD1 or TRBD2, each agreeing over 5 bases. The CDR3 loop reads CASSLATGTTGELFF. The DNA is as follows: TGTGCCAGCAGCTTAGCGACGGGGACCACCGGGGAGCTGTTTTTT.